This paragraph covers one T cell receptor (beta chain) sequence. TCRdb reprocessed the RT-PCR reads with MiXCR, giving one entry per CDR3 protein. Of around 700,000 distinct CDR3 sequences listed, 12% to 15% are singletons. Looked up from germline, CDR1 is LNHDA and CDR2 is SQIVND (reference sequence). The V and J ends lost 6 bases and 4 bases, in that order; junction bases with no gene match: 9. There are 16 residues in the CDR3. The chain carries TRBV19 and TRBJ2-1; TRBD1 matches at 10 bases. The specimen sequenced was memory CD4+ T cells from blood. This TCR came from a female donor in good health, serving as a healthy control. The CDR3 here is CASRKEPGQGYNEQFF. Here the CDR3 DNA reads TGTGCCAGTAGGAAGGAACCGGGACAGGGGTACAATGAGCAGTTCTTC.